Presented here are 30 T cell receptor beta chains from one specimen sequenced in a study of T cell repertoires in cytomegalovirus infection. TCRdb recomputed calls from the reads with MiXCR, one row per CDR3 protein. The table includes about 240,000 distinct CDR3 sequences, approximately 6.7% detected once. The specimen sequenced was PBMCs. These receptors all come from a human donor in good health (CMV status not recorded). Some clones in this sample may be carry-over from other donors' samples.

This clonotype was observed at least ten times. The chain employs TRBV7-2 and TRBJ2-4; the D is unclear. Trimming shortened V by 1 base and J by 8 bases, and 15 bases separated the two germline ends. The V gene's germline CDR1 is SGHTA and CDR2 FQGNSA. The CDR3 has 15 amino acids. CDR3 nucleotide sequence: TGTGCCAGCAGCTTAGTGGGTAGCCCCGAGTACATTCAGTACTTC. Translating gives CASSLVGSPEYIQYF.

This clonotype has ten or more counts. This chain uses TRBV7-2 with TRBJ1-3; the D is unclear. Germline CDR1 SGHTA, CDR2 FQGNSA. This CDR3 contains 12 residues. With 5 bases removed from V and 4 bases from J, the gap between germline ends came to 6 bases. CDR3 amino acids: CASSRTGNTIYF. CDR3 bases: TGTGCCAGCAGCCGAACCGGAAACACCATATATTTT.

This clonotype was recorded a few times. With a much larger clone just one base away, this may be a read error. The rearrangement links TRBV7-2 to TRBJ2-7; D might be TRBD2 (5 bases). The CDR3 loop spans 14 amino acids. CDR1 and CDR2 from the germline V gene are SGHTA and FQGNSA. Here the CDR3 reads CACSSKRNSYEQYF. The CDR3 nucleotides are TGTGCCTGCAGCTCCAAGCGGAACTCCTACGAGCAGTACTTC.

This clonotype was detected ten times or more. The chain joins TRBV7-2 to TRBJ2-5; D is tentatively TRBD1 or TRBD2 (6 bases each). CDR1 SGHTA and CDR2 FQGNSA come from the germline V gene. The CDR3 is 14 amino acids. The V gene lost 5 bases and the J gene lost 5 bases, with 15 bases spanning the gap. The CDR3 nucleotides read TGTGCCAGCAGCGATAGAAGGGGGGCGGAGACCCAGTACTTC. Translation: CASSDRRGAETQYF.

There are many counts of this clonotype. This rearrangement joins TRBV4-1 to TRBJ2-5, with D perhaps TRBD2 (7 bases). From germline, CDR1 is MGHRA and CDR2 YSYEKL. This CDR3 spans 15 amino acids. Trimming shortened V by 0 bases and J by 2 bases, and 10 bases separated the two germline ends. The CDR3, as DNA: TGCGCCAGCAGCCAAGAGGGGGGGCAACAAGAGACCCAGTACTTC. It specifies CASSQEGGQQETQYF.

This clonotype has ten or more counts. The CDR3 is CSAHKTVEETQYF. As DNA, the CDR3 is TGCAGTGCTCACAAAACAGTAGAAGAGACCCAGTACTTC. The rearrangement joins TRBV20-1 to TRBJ2-5; D unclear. Trimming stripped 5 bases from V and 3 bases from J, with 13 bases between. This CDR3 has 13 amino acids. CDR1 and CDR2 (germline): DFQATT, SNEGSKA (reference sequence).

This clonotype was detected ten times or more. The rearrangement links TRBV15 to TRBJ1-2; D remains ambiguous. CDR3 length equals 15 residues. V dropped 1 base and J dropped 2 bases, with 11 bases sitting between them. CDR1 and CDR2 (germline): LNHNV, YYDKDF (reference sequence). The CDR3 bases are TGTGCCACCAGCAGAGTGGGTACATCCAACTATGGCTACACCTTC. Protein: CATSRVGTSNYGYTF.

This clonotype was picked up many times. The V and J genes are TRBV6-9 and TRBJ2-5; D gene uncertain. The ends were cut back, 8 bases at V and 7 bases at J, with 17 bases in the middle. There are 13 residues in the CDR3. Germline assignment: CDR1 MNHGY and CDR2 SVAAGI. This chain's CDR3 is CASCSSRITTQYF. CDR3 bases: TGTGCCAGCTGTAGTTCTCGGATCACGACCCAGTACTTC.

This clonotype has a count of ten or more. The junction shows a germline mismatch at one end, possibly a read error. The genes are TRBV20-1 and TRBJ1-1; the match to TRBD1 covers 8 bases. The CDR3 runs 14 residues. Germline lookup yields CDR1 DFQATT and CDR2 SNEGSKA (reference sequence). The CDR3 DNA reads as TGCAGTGCTAGACCAAGGACAGGGAACGCTGAAGCTTTCTTT. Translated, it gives CSARPRTGNAEAFF.

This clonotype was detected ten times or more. The CDR3 DNA reads as TGTGCCAGCAGTTTCAGGGAGGATGAGCAGTTCTTC. Protein sequence: CASSFREDEQFF. This rearrangement joins TRBV6-2 or TRBV6-3 to TRBJ2-1; TRBD2 is a possible D gene (6 bases). The germline V and J ends were trimmed by 4 bases and 8 bases, with 9 bases remaining between them. The CDR3 sequence is 12 residues long. CDR1 is MNHEY, CDR2 SVGEGT, per germline.

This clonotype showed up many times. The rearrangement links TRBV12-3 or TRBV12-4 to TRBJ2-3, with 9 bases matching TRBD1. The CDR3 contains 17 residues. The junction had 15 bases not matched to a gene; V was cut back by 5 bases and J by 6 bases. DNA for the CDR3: TGTGCCAGCAGTCCCCCCTTAAGGACAGGGGATGCTGATACGCAGTATTTT. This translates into CASSPPLRTGDADTQYF.

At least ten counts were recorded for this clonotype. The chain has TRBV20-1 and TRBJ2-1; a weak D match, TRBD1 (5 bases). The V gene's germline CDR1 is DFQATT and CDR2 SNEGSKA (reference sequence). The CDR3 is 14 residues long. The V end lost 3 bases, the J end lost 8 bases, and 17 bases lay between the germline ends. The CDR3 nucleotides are TGCAGTGCTAGTGGTGGCAGGGAAAGCGATGAGCAGTTCTTC. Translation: CSASGGRESDEQFF.

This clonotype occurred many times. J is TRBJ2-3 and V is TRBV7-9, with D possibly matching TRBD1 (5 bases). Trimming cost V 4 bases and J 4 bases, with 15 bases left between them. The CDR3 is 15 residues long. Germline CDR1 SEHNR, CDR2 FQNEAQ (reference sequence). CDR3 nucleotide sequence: TGTGCCAGCAGCTCCATCGACAGCGCGGCAGATACGCAGTATTTT. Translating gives CASSSIDSAADTQYF. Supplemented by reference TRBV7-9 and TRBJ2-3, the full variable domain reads DTGVSQNPRHKITKRGQNVTFRCDPISEHNRLYWYRQTLGQGPEFLTYFQNEAQLEKSRLLSDRFSAERPKGSFSTLEIQRTEQGDSAMYLCASSSIDSAADTQYFGPGTRLTVL.

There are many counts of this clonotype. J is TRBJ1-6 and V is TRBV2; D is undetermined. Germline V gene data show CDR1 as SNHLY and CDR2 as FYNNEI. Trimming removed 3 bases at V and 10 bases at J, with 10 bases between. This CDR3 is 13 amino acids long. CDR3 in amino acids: CASSDQEGSPLHF. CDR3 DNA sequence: TGTGCCAGCAGTGACCAGGAAGGGTCACCCCTCCACTTT.

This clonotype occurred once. CDR3 sequence reads: CSVAGVNQPQHF. CDR3 nucleotides: TGCAGCGTTGCGGGAGTTAATCAGCCCCAGCATTTT. The genes are TRBV29-1 and TRBJ1-5; D is undetermined. Germline CDR1 reads SQVTM; CDR2 reads ANQGSEA. The length of the CDR3 is 12 residues. V lost 4 bases and J 4 bases, leaving 8 bases between the germline ends.

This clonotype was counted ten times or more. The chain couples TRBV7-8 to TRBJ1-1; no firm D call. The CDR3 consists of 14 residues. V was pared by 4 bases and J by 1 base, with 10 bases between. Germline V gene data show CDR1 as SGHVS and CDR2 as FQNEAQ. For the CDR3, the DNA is TGTGCCAGCAGCTCCCATCTACAGAACACTGAAGCTTTCTTT. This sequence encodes CASSSHLQNTEAFF.

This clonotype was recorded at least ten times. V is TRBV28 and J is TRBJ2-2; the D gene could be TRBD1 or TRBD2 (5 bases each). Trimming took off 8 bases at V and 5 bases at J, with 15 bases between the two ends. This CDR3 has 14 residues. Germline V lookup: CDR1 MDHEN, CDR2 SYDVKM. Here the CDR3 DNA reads TGTGCCAGCGTGTCAGGGAGTGTAACCGGGGAGCTGTTTTTT. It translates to CASVSGSVTGELFF.

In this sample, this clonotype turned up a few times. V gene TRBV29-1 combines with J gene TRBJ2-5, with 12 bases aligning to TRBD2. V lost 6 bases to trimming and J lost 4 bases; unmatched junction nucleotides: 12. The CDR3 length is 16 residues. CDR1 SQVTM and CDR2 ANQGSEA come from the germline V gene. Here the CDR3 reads CSVARSSGGAGETQYF. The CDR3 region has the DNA TGCAGCGTGGCAAGGTCTAGCGGGGGGGCCGGAGAGACCCAGTACTTC.

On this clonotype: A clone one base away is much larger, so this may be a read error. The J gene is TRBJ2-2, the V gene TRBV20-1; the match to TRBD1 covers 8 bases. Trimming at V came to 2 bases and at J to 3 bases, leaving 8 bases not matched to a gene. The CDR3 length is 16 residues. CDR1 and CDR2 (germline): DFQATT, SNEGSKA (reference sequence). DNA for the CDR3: TGCAGTGCTAGACCCGCGTACAGGGGGTACACCGGGGAGCTGTTTTTT. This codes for CSARPAYRGYTGELFF.

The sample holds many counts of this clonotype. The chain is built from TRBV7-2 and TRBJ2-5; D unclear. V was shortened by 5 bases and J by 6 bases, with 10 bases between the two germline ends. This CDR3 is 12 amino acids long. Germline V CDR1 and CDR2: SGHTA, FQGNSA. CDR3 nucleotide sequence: TGTGCCAGCAGCCCTATCTTGCAGACCCAGTACTTC. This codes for CASSPILQTQYF.

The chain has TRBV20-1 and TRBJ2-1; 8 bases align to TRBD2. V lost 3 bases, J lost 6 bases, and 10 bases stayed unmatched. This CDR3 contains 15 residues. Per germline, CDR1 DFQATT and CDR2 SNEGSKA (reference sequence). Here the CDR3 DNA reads TGCAGTGCTAGCGGGGGGGGGGCAGTGGGCAATGAGCAGTTCTTC. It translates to CSASGGGAVGNEQFF.

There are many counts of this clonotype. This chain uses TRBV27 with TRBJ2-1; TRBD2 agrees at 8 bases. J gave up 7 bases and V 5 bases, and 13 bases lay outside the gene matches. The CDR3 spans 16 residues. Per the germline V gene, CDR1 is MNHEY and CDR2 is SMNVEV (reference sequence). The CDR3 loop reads CASSPLLAGDSNEQFF. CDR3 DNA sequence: TGTGCCAGCAGTCCACTCCTAGCGGGTGACAGTAATGAGCAGTTCTTC.

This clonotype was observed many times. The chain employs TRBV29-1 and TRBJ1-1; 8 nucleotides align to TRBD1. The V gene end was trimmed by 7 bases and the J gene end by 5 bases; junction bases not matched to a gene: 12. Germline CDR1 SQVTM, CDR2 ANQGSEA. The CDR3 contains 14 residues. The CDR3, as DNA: TGCAGCGCCGCGCCTGGACAGGGAGGAACTGAAGCTTTCTTT. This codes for CSAAPGQGGTEAFF. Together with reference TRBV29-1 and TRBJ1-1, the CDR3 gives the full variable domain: SAVISQKPSRDICQRGTSLTIQCQVDSQVTMMFWYRQQPGQSLTLIATANQGSEATYESGFVIDKFPISRPNLTFSTLTVSNMSPEDSSIYLCSAAPGQGGTEAFFGQGTRLTVV.

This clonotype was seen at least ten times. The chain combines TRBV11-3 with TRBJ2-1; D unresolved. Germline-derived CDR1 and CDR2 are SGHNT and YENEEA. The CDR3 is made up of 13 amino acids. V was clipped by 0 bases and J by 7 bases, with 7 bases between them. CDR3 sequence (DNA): TGTGCCAGCAGCTTAGATGCCTTTAATGAGCAGTTCTTC. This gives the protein CASSLDAFNEQFF.

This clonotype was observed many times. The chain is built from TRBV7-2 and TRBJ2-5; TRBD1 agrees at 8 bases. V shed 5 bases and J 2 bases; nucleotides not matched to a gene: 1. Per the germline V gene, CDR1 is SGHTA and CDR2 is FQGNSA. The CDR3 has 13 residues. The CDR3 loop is CASSRTGQETQYF. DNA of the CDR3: TGTGCCAGCAGCAGGACAGGGCAAGAGACCCAGTACTTC. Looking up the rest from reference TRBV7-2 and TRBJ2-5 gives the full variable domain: GAGVSQSPSNKVTEKGKDVELRCDPISGHTALYWYRQSLGQGLEFLIYFQGNSAPDKSGLPSDRFSAERTGGSVSTLTIQRTQQEDSAVYLCASSRTGQETQYFGPGTRLLVL.

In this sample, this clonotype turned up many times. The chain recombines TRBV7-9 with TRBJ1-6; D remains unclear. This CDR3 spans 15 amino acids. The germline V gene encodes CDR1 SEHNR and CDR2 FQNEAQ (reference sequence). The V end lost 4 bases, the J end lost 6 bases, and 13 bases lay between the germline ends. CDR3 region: CASSSHFDSNSPLHF. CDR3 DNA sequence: TGTGCCAGCAGCTCGCACTTTGACTCTAATTCACCCCTCCACTTT.

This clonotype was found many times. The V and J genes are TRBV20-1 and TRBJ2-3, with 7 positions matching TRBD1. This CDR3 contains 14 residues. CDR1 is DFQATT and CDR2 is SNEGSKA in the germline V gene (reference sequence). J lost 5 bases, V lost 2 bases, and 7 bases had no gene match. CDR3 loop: CSARSGDRVDTQYF. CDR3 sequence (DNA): TGCAGTGCTAGATCTGGAGACAGGGTAGATACGCAGTATTTT.

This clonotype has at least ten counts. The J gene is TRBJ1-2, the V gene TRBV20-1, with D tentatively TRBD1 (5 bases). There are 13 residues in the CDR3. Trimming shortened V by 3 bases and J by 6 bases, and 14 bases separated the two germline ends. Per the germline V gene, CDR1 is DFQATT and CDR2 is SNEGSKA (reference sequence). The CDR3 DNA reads TGCAGTGCTAGCATGGGGGGACTAAATGGCTACACCTTC. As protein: CSASMGGLNGYTF.

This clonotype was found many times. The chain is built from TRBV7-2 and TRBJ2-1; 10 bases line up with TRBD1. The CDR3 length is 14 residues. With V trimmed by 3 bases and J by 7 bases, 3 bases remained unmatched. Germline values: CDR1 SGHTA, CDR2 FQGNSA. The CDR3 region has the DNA TGTGCCAGCAGCTTTCGACAGGGGGCTAATGAGCAGTTCTTC. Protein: CASSFRQGANEQFF.

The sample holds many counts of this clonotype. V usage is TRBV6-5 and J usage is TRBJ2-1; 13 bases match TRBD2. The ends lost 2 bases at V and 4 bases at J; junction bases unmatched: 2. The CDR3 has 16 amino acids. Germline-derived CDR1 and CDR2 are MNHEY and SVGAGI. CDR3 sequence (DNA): TGTGCCAGCAGTTACGCGACTAGCGGGGGGTACAATGAGCAGTTCTTC. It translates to CASSYATSGGYNEQFF.